Listed here is a single T cell receptor beta chain. The data are from a study of blood T cell repertoires in COVID-19. About the study: COVID-19 samples, acute and convalescent, were from the United States, Italy and Spain.

The CDR3 is 15 residues long. CDR1 is SGHTA, CDR2 FQGNSA, per germline. V trimming: 5 bases; J trimming: 4 bases; junction bases outside the gene matches: 9. Libraries were prepared by immunoSEQ multiplex PCR; TCRdb keeps only in-frame clonotypes and omits some of them. This repertoire shows 110,000 to 150,000 clones, roughly 88% found once; its top ten account for 1.5% to 1.7%. The sample was peripheral blood. The rearrangement uses TRBV7-2 and TRBJ2-3; 7 nucleotides agree with TRBD2. The receptor was derived from a woman aged 55-75 years with acute or convalescent COVID-19. The CDR3 DNA reads TGTGCCAGCAGCCGCCGGGGGGACCACGCAGATACGCAGTATTTT. It specifies CASSRRGDHADTQYF.